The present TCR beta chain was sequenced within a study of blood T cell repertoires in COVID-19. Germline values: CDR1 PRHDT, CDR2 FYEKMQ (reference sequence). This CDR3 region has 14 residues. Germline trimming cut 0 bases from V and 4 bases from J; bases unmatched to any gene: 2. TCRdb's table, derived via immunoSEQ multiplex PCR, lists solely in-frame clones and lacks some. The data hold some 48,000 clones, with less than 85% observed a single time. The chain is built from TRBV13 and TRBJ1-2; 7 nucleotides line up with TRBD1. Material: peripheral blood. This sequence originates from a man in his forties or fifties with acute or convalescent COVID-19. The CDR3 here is CASSLGQGTYGYTF. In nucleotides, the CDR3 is TGTGCCAGCAGCTTAGGACAGGGGACCTATGGCTACACCTTC. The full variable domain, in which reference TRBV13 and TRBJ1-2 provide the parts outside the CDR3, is AAGVIQSPRHLIKEKRETATLKCYPIPRHDTVYWYQQGPGQDPQFLISFYEKMQSDKGSIPDRFSAQQFSDYHSELNMSSLELGDSALYFCASSLGQGTYGYTFGSGTRLTVV.